This TCR beta chain was observed in a study of blood T cell repertoires in COVID-19 (dated by TCRdb to 2019 to 2021). Some background on the complete study: Collaborator samples came from the United States, Italy and Spain and covered acute and convalescent phases of COVID-19. Samples came from the ongoing ImmuneRACE study (first 160 participants) plus 1,254 subjects from 6 global collaborators. Deeply sampled blood TCRbeta repertoires from subjects exposed to, actively infected with, or recovered from COVID-19 were included in the dataset. The repertoires were released in a freely available public database intended as a resource for research on the immune response to SARS-CoV-2. The prospective study material was composed of cDNA or gDNA derived from T cells, B-cell-depleted T cells, or PBMCs. Where HLA class I and class II types were available, the types were taken from metadata supplied by the sample provider, not from assay-based typing. Sample metadata almost always included a de-identified subject ID, COVID-19 status, age in years and sex.

As for this clone: This receptor's antigen is unknown. Base qualities are not at hand, and no much larger clone is one base apart.

Samples from volunteer blood donors who had recovered from COVID-19 were contributed by a second Seattle source. Whole blood was collected in K2EDTA tubes by collaborating institutions according to the institutions' own protocols. Collaborator samples were shipped for TCRbeta analysis as frozen whole blood, isolated PBMCs, or DNA extracted from either sample type. TCRbeta CDR3 regions were amplified from genomic DNA using the immunoSEQ Assay, a bias-controlled multiplex PCR. Per the original workflow: Within the assay, amplification of reference gene primers was used to estimate how many nucleated cells each sample contained. To quantify the absolute abundance of each unique TCRbeta CDR3 rearrangement, sequence reads were collapsed and filtered. For each sample, productive Simpson clonality was calculated by taking the square root of Simpson's diversity index across productive rearrangements. The clones in this table, taken by TCRdb from immuneACCESS, are in-frame only. Not every clone is retained; where verified, under half of the shortfall comes from an unresolved V gene, and the cause of the rest is unknown. V, J and clone size are those of that table, while D and trimming were read from the DNA. The sample yields under 350,000 clones; 83% were counted once. The ten biggest clones cover approximately 9% of the sample.

Compared with germline, V lacks 6 bases and J lacks 1 base; bases without a gene match: 8. Looking up the germline V gene (reference sequence) yields CDR1 SEHNR and CDR2 FQNEAQ. The CDR3 has 15 amino acids, counting the end cysteine and phenylalanine. The read is trimmed to its CDR3 DNA, 45 bases read in frame from base 1. Broad study findings and their caveats: Clinical and demographic metadata were provided uncurated, with the amount varying by source and participant.

This sequence uses TRBV7-9 and TRBJ1-1, and TRBD1 aligns with 7 junction nucleotides. This clonotype originated in a woman aged 45-60 years who had recovered from COVID-19. Sequencing used peripheral blood. The CDR3 reads as follows: CASRPRTGGNTEAFF. In nucleotide form, the sequence is TGTGCCAGCAGACCCAGGACAGGAGGGAACACTGAAGCTTTCTTT.